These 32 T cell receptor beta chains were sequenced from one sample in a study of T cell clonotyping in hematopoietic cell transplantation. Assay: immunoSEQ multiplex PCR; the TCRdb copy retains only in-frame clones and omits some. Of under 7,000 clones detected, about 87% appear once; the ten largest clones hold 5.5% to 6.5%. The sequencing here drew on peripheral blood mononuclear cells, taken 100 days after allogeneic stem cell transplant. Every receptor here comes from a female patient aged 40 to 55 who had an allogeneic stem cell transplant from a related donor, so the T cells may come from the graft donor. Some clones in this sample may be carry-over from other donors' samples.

CDR3 nucleotide sequence: TGTGCCAGTCCCAGGGGAGACGAAGAGACCCAGTACTTC. Protein product: CASPRGDEETQYF. The J gene is TRBJ2-5, the V gene TRBV5-8, with D possibly TRBD1 on 6 matching bases. CDR3 length: 13 amino acids. The V gene's germline CDR1 is SGHTS and CDR2 YDEGEE. V lost 8 bases, J lost 3 bases, and 14 bases lay in between.

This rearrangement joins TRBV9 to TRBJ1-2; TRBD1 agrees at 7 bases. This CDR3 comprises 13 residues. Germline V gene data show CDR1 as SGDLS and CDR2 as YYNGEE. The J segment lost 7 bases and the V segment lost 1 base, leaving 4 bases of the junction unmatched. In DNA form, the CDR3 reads TGTGCCAGCAGCGTAACAGGGGTATTTGGCTACACCTTC. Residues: CASSVTGVFGYTF.

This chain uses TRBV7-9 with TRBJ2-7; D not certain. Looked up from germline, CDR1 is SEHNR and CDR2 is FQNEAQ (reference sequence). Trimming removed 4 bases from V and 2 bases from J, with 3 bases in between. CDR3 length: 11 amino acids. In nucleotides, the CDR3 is TGTGCCAGCAGCTCGACCTACGAGCAGTACTTC. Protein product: CASSSTYEQYF.

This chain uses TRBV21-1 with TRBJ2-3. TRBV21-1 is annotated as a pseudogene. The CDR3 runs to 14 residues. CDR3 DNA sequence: TGTGCCAGCAGCAGCTCCCCCCACACAGATACGCAGTATTTT. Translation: CASSSSPHTDTQYF.

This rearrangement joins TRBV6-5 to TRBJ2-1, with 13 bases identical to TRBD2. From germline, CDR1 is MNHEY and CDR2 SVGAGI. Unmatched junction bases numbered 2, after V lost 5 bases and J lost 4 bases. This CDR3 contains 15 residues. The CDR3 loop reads CASSGTSGKYNEQFF. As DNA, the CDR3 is TGTGCCAGCAGTGGGACTAGCGGGAAATACAATGAGCAGTTCTTC.

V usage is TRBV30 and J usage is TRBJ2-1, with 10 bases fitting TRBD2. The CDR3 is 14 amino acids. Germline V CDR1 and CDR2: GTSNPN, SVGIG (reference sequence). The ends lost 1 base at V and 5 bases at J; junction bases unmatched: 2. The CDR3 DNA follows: TGTGCCTGGAGTGCGGGACTAGCGAACAATGAGCAGTTCTTC. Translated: CAWSAGLANNEQFF.

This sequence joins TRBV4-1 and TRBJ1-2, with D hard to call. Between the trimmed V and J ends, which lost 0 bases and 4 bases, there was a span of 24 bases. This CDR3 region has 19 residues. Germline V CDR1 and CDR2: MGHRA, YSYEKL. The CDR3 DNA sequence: TGCGCCAGCAGCCAAGATAATAACATATGGATCCTAGGTACCTATGGCTACACCTTC. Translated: CASSQDNNIWILGTYGYTF.

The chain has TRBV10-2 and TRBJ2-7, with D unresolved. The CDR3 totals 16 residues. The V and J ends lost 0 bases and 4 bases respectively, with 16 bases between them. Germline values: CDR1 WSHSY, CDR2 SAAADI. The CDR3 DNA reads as TGCGCCAGCAGTGAGTCGTTGTCCCCCGGGTATTACGAGCAGTACTTC. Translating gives CASSESLSPGYYEQYF.

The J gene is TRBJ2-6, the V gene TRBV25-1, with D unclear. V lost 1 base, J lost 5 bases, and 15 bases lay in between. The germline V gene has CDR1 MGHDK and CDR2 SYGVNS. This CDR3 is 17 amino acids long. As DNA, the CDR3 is TGTGCCAGCAGTGAATTTGGTGAGACCCCTTGGGCCAACGTCCTGACTTTC. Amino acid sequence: CASSEFGETPWANVLTF.

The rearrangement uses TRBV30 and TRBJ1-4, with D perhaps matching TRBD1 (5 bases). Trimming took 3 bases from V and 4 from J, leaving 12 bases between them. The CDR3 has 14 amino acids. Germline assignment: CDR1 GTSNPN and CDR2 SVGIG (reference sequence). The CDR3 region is CAWSRQGINEKLFF. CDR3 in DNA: TGTGCCTGGAGCCGCCAGGGAATTAATGAAAAACTGTTTTTT.

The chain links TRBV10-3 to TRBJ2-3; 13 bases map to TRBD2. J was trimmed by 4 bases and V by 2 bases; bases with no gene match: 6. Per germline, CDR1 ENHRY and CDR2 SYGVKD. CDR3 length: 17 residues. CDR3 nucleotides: TGTGCCATCAGTGAGCGACGACTAGCGGGAGGTGCAGATACGCAGTATTTT. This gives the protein CAISERRLAGGADTQYF.

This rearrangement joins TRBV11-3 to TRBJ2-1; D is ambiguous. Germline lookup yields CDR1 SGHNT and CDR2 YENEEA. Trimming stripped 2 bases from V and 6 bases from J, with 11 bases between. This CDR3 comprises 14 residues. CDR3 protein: CASSLSQLANEQFF. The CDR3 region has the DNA TGTGCCAGCAGCTTAAGCCAGCTGGCCAATGAGCAGTTCTTC.

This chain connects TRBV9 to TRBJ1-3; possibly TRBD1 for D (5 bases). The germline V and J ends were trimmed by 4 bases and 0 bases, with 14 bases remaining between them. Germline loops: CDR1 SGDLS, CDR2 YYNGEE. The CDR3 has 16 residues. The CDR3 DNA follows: TGTGCCAGCAGCTCCCAGGGTGGCCTCTCTGGAAACACCATATATTTT. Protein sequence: CASSSQGGLSGNTIYF.

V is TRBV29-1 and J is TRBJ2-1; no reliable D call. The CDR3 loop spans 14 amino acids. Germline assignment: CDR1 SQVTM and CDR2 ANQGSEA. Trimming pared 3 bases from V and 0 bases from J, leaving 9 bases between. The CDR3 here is CSVDHGFSYNEQFF. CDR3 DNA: TGCAGCGTTGACCACGGGTTCTCCTACAATGAGCAGTTCTTC.

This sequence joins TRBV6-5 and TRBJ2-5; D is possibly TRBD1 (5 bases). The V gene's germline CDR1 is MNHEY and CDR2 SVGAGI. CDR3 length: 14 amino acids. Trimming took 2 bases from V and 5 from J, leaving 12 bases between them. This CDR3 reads CASSYGLAGETQYF. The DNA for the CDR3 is TGTGCCAGCAGTTACGGGTTGGCAGGGGAGACCCAGTACTTC.

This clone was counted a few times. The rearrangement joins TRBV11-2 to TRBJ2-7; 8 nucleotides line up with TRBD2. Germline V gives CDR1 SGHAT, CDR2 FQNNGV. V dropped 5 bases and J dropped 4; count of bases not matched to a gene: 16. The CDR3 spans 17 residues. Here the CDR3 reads CASSLGTGGRSSYEQYF. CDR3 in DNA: TGTGCCAGCAGCCTAGGAACCGGCGGGAGGAGCTCGTACGAGCAGTACTTC.

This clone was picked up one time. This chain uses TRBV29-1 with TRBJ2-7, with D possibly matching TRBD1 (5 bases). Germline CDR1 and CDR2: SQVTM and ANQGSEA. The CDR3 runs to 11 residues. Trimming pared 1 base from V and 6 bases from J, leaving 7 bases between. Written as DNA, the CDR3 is TGCAGCGTTGAAGTGGGGCCCGAGCAGTACTTC. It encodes CSVEVGPEQYF.

In nucleotides, the CDR3 is TGTGCCACCCGAAAGGAATCTGGGGCCAACGTCCTGACTTTC. Translated: CATRKESGANVLTF. The chain has TRBV7-3 and TRBJ2-6; unclear D gene. The germline CDR1 and CDR2 sequences are SGHTA and FQGTGA. Between the trimmed V and J ends, which lost 10 bases and 1 base, there was a span of 11 bases. The CDR3 runs 14 residues.

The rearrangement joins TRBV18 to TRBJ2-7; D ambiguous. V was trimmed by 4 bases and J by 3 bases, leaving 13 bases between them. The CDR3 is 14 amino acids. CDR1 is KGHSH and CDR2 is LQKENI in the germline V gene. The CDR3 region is CASSLRVGFYEQYF. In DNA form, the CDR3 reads TGTGCCAGCTCACTTAGAGTTGGGTTCTACGAGCAGTACTTC.

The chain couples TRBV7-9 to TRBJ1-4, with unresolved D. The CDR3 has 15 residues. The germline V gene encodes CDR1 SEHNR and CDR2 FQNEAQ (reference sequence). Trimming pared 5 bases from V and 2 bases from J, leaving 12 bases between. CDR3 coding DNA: TGTGCCAGCAGCCCCCAGATCTACACTAATGAAAAACTGTTTTTT. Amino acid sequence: CASSPQIYTNEKLFF. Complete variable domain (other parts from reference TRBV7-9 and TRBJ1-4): DTGVSQNPRHKITKRGQNVTFRCDPISEHNRLYWYRQTLGQGPEFLTYFQNEAQLEKSRLLSDRFSAERPKGSFSTLEIQRTEQGDSAMYLCASSPQIYTNEKLFFGSGTQLSVL.

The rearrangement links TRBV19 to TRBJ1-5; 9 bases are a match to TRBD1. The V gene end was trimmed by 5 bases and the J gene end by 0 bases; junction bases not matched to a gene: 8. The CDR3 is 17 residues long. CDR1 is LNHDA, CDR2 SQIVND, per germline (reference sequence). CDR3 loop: CASSSGTGRISNQPQHF. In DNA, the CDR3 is TGTGCCAGTAGTTCCGGGACAGGGCGGATTAGCAATCAGCCCCAGCATTTT.

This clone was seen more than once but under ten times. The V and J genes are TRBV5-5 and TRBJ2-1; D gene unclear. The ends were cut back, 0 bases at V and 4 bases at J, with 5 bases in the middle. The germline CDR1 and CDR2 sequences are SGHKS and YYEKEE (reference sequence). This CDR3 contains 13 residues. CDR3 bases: TGTGCCAGCAGCTTGGACAGTTACAATGAGCAGTTCTTC. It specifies CASSLDSYNEQFF.

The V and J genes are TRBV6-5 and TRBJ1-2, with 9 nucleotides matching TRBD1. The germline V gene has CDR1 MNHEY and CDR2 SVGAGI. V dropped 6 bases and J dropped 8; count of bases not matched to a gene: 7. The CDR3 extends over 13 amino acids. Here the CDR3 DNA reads TGTGCCAGCAGCCCACAGGGGGCGGCGGGCTACACCTTC. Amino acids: CASSPQGAAGYTF.

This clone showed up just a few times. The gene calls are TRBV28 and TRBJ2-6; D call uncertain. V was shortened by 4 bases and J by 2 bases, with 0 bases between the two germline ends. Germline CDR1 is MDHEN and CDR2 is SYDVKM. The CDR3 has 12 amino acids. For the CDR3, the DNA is TGTGCCAGCAGTTCTGGGGCCAACGTCCTGACTTTC. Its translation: CASSSGANVLTF. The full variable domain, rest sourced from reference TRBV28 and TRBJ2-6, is DVKVTQSSRYLVKRTGEKVFLECVQDMDHENMFWYRQDPGLGLRLIYFSYDVKMKEKGDIPEGYSVSREKKERFSLILESASTNQTSMYLCASSSGANVLTFGAGSRLTVL.

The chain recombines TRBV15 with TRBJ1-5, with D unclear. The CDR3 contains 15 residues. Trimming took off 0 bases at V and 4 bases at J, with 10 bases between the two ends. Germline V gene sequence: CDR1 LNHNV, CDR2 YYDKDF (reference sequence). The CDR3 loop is CATSRDKGSNQPQHF. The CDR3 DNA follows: TGTGCCACCAGCAGAGATAAAGGCAGTAATCAGCCCCAGCATTTT.

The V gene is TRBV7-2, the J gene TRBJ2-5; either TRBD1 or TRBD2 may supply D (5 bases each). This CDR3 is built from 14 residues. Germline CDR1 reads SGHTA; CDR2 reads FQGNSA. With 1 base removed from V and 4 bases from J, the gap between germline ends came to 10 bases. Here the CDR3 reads CASSLVGGVETQYF. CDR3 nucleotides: TGTGCCAGCAGCTTAGTTGGGGGAGTAGAGACCCAGTACTTC.

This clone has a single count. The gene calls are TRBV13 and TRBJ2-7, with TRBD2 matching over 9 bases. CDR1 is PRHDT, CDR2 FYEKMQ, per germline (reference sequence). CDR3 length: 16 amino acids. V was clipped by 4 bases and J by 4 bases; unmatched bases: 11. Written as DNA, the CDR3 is TGTGCCAGCAGCTCAGTCCCTAGCGGGGATTTATACGAGCAGTACTTC. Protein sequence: CASSSVPSGDLYEQYF.

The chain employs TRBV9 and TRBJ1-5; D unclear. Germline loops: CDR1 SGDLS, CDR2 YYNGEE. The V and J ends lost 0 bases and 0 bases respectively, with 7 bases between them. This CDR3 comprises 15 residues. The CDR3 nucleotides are TGTGCCAGCAGCGTAGGGGAGATTAGCAATCAGCCCCAGCATTTT. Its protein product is CASSVGEISNQPQHF.

This CDR3 reads CATSRDVETQYF. The CDR3, as DNA: TGTGCCACCAGCAGAGATGTCGAGACCCAGTACTTC. The chain links TRBV15 to TRBJ2-5; no definite D call. V lost 0 bases, J lost 5 bases, and 4 bases lay in between. The CDR3 has 12 amino acids. From germline, CDR1 is LNHNV and CDR2 YYDKDF (reference sequence). The full variable domain, with the rest looked up from reference TRBV15 and TRBJ2-5, is DAMVIQNPRYQVTQFGKPVTLSCSQTLNHNVMYWYQQKSSQAPKLLFHYYDKDFNNEADTPDNFQSRRPNTSFCFLDIRSPGLGDTAMYLCATSRDVETQYFGPGTRLLVL.

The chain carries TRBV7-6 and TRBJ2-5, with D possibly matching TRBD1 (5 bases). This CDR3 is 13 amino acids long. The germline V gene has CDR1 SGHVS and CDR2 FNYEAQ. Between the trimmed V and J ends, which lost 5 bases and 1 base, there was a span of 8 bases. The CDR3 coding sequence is TGTGCCAGCAGCCCGACAGTCCAAGAGACCCAGTACTTC. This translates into CASSPTVQETQYF.

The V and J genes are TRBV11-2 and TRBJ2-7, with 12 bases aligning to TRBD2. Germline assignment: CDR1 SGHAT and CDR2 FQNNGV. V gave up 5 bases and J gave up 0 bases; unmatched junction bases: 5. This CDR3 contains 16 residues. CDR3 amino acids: CASSPGTSGYSYEQYF. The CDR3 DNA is TGTGCCAGCAGCCCCGGGACTAGCGGGTACTCCTACGAGCAGTACTTC.

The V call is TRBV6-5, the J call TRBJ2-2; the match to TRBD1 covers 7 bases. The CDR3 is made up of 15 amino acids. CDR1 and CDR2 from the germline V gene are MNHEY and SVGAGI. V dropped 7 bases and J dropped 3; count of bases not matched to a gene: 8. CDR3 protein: CASTKGDRDTGELFF. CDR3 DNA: TGTGCCAGCACCAAGGGGGACAGAGACACCGGGGAGCTGTTTTTT.